This T cell receptor beta chain appears in the sequencing data of a study of Tregs in tolerant kidney transplant recipients. Related graft donors supplied nonmyeloablative bone marrow transplants, and mixed chimerism was transient. Unstimulated Tregs (CD4+CD25+CD127-) and CD4+CD25- non-Tregs were sorted from PBMCs. Profiled with immunoSEQ multiplex PCR; TCRdb holds only in-frame clones, not every one. The sample lists about 50,000 clones; approximately 89% were seen once. V dropped 0 bases and J dropped 8 bases, with 16 bases sitting between them. CDR1 is MNHEY and CDR2 is SVGAGI in the germline V gene. The CDR3 consists of 16 residues.

The sample here was CD8+ T cells from blood (PBMCs), taken 12 months after the transplant. The rearrangement uses TRBV6-5 and TRBJ1-4; D ambiguous. This clonotype was obtained from a human patient who received a combined kidney and bone marrow transplant. T cells may partly derive from the graft donor. In nucleotides, the CDR3 is TGTGCCAGCAGTTACTCCTACTTGCCAGCCGGGGAAAAACTGTTTTTT. This encodes CASSYSYLPAGEKLFF.